Listed below are T cell receptor beta chains from one sample, sequenced in a study of glioma-infiltrating T cells. One entry per CDR3 protein results from TCRdb running MiXCR on the multiplex PCR reads. The table lists roughly 350,000 distinct CDR3 sequences, approximately 42% of them singletons. Sequencing used glioma tissue, nonneoplastic brain tissue, or PBMCs (not recorded which). The receptors stem from a human donor with low-grade glioma or glioblastoma, undergoing nonglioma brain surgery, or in good health (not recorded which). Each CDR3 is given with its conserved first and last residue. The D gene is left open where the match is weak.

D,V,J,CDR3
-,TRBV19,TRBJ1-1,CASRAPTESTEAFF
TRBD2,TRBV27,TRBJ2-1,CASSPSTSGSYNEQFF
TRBD1,TRBV7-3,TRBJ1-4,CASSLAGTGEKLFF
TRBD1,TRBV27,TRBJ2-7,CASSPGGQGSNEQYF
TRBD1,TRBV20-1,TRBJ2-3,CSARRDRSIDTQYF
-,TRBV27,TRBJ1-1,CASSRGAGLDAFF
-,TRBV2,TRBJ1-1,CASSGEENTEAFF
-,TRBV20-1,TRBJ1-5,CSAWLGDQPQHF
-,TRBV27,TRBJ2-3,CASSLTGVLNTDTQYF
-,TRBV7-9,TRBJ1-4,CASSLQENEKLFF
-,TRBV29-1,TRBJ2-3,CRGGDPDTQYF
-,TRBV15,TRBJ2-1,CATSPQNLLDEQFF
TRBD2,TRBV20-1,TRBJ2-1,CSAPQAGAPLLGEQFF
TRBD1,TRBV12-3/TRBV12-4,TRBJ1-1,CASIGQGAFYAFF
TRBD2,TRBV15,TRBJ2-1,CATSRASGSYNEQFF
-,TRBV4-1,TRBJ2-2,CASSQTRTGELFF
-,TRBV6-2/TRBV6-3,TRBJ1-5,CASTPETANQPQHF
-,TRBV6-1,TRBJ2-7,CASRPNLGEQYF
-,TRBV4-1,TRBJ1-1,CASSQDYRANPGPNTEAFF
-,TRBV7-2,TRBJ1-2,CASSVSDTFYGYTF
-,TRBV19,TRBJ1-2,CASSHLEGAGGYTF
-,TRBV2,TRBJ1-5,CASRDGASPNQPQHF